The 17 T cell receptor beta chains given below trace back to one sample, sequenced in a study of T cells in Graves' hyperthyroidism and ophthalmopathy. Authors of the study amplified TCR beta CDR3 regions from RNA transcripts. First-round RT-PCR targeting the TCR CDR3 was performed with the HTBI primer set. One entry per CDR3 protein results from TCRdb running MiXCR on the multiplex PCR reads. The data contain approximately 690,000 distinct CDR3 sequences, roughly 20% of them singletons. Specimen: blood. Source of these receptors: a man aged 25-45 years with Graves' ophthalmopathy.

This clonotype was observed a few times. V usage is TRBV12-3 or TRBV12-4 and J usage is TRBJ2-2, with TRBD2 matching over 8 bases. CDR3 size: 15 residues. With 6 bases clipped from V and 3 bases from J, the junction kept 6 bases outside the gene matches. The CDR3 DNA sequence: TGTGCCAGCAGAGGACTAGCCGGGGACACCGGGGAGCTGTTTTTT. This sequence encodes CASRGLAGDTGELFF.

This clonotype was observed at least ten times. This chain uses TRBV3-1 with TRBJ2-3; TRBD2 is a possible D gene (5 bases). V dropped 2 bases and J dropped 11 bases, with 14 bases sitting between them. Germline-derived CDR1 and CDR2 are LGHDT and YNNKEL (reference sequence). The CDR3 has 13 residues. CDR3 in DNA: TGTGCCAGCAGCCAATCTAGCTTTCGGAGGCAGTATTTT. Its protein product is CASSQSSFRRQYF.

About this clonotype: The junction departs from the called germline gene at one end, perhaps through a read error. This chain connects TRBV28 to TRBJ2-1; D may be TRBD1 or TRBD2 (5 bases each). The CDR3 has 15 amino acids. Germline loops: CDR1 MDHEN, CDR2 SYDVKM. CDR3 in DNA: TGTGCCAGCAGAAATACGGGACGATTCCTGACTGAGCGGTTCTTC. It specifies CASRNTGRFLTERFF.

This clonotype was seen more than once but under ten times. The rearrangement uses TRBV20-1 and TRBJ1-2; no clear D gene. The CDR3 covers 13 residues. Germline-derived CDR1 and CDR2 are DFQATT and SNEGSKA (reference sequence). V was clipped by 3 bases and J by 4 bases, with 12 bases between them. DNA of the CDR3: TGCAGTGCTAGTATTTCGAGAGCCTATGGCTACACCTTC. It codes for CSASISRAYGYTF.

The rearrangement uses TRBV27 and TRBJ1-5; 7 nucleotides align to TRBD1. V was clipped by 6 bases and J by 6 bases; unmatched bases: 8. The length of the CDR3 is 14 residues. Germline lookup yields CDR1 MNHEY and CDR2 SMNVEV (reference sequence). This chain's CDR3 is CASRVTGAGQPQHF. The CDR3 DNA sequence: TGTGCCAGCAGGGTCACAGGGGCGGGTCAGCCCCAGCATTTT.

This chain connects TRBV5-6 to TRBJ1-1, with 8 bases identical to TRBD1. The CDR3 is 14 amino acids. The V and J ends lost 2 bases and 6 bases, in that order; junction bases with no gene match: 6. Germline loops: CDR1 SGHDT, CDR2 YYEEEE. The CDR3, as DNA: TGTGCCAGCAGCTTAAGTGGGACAGGTGCTGAAGCTTTCTTT. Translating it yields CASSLSGTGAEAFF. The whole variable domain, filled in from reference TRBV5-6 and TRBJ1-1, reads DAGVTQSPTHLIKTRGQQVTLRCSPKSGHDTVSWYQQALGQGPQFIFQYYEEEERQRGNFPDRFSGHQFPNYSSELNVNALLLGDSALYLCASSLSGTGAEAFFGQGTRLTVV.

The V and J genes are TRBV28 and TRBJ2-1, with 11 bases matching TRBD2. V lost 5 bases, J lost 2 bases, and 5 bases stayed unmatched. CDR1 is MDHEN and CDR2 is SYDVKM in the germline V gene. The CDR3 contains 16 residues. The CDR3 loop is CASSATLAGAYNEQFF. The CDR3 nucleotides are TGTGCCAGCAGTGCAACACTAGCGGGAGCCTACAATGAGCAGTTCTTC.

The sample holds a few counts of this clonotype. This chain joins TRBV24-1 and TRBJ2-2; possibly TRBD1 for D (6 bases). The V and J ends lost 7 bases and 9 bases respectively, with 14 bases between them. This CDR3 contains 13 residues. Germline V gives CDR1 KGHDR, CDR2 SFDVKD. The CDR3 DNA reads TGTGCCACCAGCAAGGACAGTTTTCGGGAGCTGTTTTTT. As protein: CATSKDSFRELFF.

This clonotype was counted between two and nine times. The CDR3 reads CASNRLGTASYEQYF. In DNA, the CDR3 is TGTGCCAGCAACCGACTCGGGACAGCTTCCTACGAGCAGTACTTC. The chain carries TRBV5-8 and TRBJ2-7; TRBD1 aligns across 7 bases. The CDR3 contains 15 residues. Germline CDR1 reads SGHTS; CDR2 reads YDEGEE. Losses at the gene ends were 6 bases for V and 1 base for J; bases not matched to a gene: 10.

The CDR3 DNA follows: TGCGCCAGTGCGCCGGGACTTCAAGAGACCCAGTACTTC. Translated: CASAPGLQETQYF. V usage is TRBV4-3 and J usage is TRBJ2-5; a weak D match, TRBD2 (6 bases). CDR3 length equals 13 residues. The ends were cut back, 9 bases at V and 2 bases at J, with 13 bases in the middle. Germline loops: CDR1 LGHNA, CDR2 YSLEER.

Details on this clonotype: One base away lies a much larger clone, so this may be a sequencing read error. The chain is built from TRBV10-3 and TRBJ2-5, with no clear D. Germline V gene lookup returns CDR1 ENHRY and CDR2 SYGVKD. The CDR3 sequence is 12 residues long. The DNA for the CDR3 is TGTGCCGTCTCCCCCCAGCAAGAGGCCCAGTACTTC. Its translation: CAVSPQQEAQYF.

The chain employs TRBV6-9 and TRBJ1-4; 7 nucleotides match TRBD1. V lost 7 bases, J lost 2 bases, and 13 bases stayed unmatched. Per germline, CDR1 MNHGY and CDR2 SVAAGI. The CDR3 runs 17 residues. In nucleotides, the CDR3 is TGTGCCAGCAACCCCGGGACAGTTGGGAGCACTAATGAAAAACTGTTTTTT. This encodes CASNPGTVGSTNEKLFF.

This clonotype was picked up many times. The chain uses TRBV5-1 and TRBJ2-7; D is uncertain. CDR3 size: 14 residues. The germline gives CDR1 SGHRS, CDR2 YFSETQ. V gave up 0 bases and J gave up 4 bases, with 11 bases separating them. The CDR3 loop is CASSLERSAYEQYF. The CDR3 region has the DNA TGCGCCAGCAGCTTGGAAAGGTCGGCGTACGAGCAGTACTTC.

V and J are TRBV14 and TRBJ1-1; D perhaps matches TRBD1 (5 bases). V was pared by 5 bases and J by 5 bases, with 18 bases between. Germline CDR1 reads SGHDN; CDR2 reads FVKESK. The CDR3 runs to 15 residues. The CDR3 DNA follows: TGTGCCAGCAGCAAAGGGGCTTTGTGGGAGACTGAAGCTTTCTTT. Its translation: CASSKGALWETEAFF.

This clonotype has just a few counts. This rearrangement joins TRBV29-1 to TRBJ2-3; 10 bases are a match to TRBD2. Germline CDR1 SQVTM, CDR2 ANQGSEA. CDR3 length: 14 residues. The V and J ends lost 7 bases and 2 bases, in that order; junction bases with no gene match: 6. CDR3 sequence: CSARTSGYTDTQYF. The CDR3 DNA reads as TGCAGCGCCCGGACTAGCGGCTACACAGATACGCAGTATTTT.

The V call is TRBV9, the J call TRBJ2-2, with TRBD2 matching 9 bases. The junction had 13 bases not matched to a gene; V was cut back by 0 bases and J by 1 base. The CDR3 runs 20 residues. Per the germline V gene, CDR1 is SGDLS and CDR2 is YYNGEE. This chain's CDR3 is CASSVVNRGREGLNTGELFF. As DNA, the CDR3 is TGTGCCAGCAGCGTAGTCAATCGAGGGCGGGAGGGCCTGAACACCGGGGAGCTGTTTTTT.

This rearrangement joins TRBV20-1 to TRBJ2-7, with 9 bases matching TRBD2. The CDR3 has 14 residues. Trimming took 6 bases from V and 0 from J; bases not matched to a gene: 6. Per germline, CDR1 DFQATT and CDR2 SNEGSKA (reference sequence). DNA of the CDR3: TGCAGTGCGTCTAGCGGGACAAGCTCCTACGAGCAGTACTTC. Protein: CSASSGTSSYEQYF.